These T cell receptor beta chains were read from a single sample in a study of blood T cell repertoires in COVID-19. Sequencing was performed with immunoSEQ multiplex PCR; in TCRdb, only in-frame clones are kept and a portion is missing. The sample lists 250,000 to 300,000 clones, approximately 90% occurring once. Sequences were obtained from peripheral blood. The receptors come from a woman in her thirties or forties who had recovered from COVID-19. CDR3s include the opening cysteine and the closing phenylalanine or tryptophan. D genes are given only for firm matches. Size tells how often a clone was seen (once, few, many) or the class of an expanded clone, and some rows leave it out.

j_gene,abundance,v_gene,d_gene,CDR3aa,CDR3nt
TRBJ1-2,-,TRBV5-1,-,CASSLAGVHGYTF,TGCGCCAGCAGCTTGGCAGGGGTGCATGGCTACACCTTC
TRBJ2-7,-,TRBV25-1,-,CASSAGTGTYEQYF,TGTGCCAGCAGTGCCGGGACTGGGACCTACGAGCAGTACTTC
TRBJ2-1,-,TRBV7-6,-,CASSLGNRVIGNEQFF,TGTGCCAGCAGCTTAGGAAACAGGGTAATAGGCAATGAGCAGTTCTTC
TRBJ1-5,-,TRBV24-1,-,CATSDAGRETRGQPQHF,TGTGCCACCAGTGATGCGGGGCGGGAGACCCGGGGTCAGCCCCAGCATTTT
TRBJ1-2,once,TRBV7-9,TRBD1,CASSLPRTGTNYGYTF,TGTGCCAGCAGCTTACCCCGGACAGGGACTAACTATGGCTACACCTTC
TRBJ2-1,once,TRBV5-4,TRBD1,CASSFGQALYNEQFF,TGTGCCAGCAGCTTCGGACAGGCCCTCTACAATGAGCAGTTCTTC
TRBJ1-3,-,TRBV2,-,CASRDGQLSGNTIYF,TGTGCCAGCAGGGACGGACAGCTCTCTGGAAACACCATATATTTT
TRBJ1-1,-,TRBV14,TRBD1,CASSPFGQGGAFF,TGTGCCAGCAGCCCCTTCGGACAGGGTGGAGCTTTCTTT
TRBJ1-4,-,TRBV20-1,-,CSASGGPATNEKLFF,TGCAGTGCTAGTGGGGGGCCCGCAACTAATGAAAAACTGTTTTTT
TRBJ2-5,-,TRBV5-1,-,CASSQQETQYF,TGCGCCAGCAGCCAACAAGAGACCCAGTACTTC
TRBJ1-4,-,TRBV14,-,CASSLDRSGRKLFF,TGTGCCAGCAGCCTAGACCGGTCCGGGAGGAAACTGTTTTTT